A single sample is the source of the 3 T cell receptor beta chains below, sequenced in a study of T cell responses to AZD1222 COVID-19 vaccine. Sequencing was performed with immunoSEQ multiplex PCR; in TCRdb, only in-frame clones are kept and a portion is missing. This table has approximately 140,000 clones, 94% appearing once. The sample was peripheral blood, taken on day 0 of AZD1222 vaccination. All receptors come from an adult in good health.

V and J are TRBV19 and TRBJ1-1; a weak D match, TRBD1 (5 bases). This CDR3 spans 12 amino acids. The V and J ends lost 7 bases and 9 bases respectively, with 15 bases between them. The V gene's germline CDR1 is LNHDA and CDR2 SQIVND (reference sequence). The CDR3 protein is CASKVSGGKAFF. CDR3 DNA sequence: TGTGCCAGTAAAGTATCGGGGGGGAAAGCTTTCTTT.

The V call is TRBV6-5, the J call TRBJ2-1, with D possibly matching TRBD2 (5 bases). Trimming cost V 6 bases and J 4 bases, with 13 bases left between them. CDR1 MNHEY and CDR2 SVGAGI come from the germline V gene. This CDR3 region has 14 residues. CDR3 protein: CASSRDLIYNEQFF. Written as DNA, the CDR3 is TGTGCCAGCAGCCGGGATCTTATATACAATGAGCAGTTCTTC.

The gene calls are TRBV28 and TRBJ1-1; the match to TRBD1 covers 9 bases. The length of the CDR3 is 15 residues. Germline CDR1 and CDR2: MDHEN and SYDVKM. Trimming took 4 bases from V and 5 from J; bases not matched to a gene: 8. The CDR3 sequence: CASSSGTGRGTEAFF. In nucleotides, the CDR3 is TGTGCCAGCAGTTCGGGGACAGGGCGAGGTACTGAAGCTTTCTTT.